A single sample is the source of the 29 T cell receptor beta chains below, sequenced in a study of blood T cell repertoires in COVID-19. Profiled with immunoSEQ multiplex PCR; TCRdb holds only in-frame clones, not every one. The profile shows 120,000 to 150,000 clones, around 83% of them singletons. The sequencing input was peripheral blood. The receptor set was obtained from a woman aged 80 or older with acute or convalescent COVID-19.

The chain combines TRBV4-1 with TRBJ1-1, with D uncertain. V gave up 1 base and J gave up 1 base, with 25 bases separating them. Germline V gene data show CDR1 as MGHRA and CDR2 as YSYEKL. The CDR3 contains 20 residues. CDR3 sequence reads: CASSQVGIGTAKNSNTEAFF. CDR3 bases: TGCGCCAGCAGCCAAGTAGGAATAGGCACAGCTAAAAACTCGAACACTGAAGCTTTCTTT.

The rearrangement uses TRBV7-2 and TRBJ2-7; 14 nucleotides align to TRBD2. Trimming removed 5 bases from V and 6 bases from J; junction bases left unmatched: 3. The CDR3 has 14 amino acids. Germline V gene lookup returns CDR1 SGHTA and CDR2 FQGNSA. For the CDR3, the DNA is TGTGCCAGCAGCCCCGGACTAGCGGGAGGCGAGCAGTACTTC. It is translated as CASSPGLAGGEQYF.

The chain has TRBV6-2 or TRBV6-3 and TRBJ2-7, with 7 nucleotides matching TRBD1. V shed 4 bases, J shed 7 bases, and the junction held 4 bases outside the gene matches. The CDR3 spans 12 residues. Germline CDR1 reads MNHEY; CDR2 reads SVGEGT. The CDR3, as DNA: TGTGCCAGCAGTTTGGGCAGGGGGGAGCAGTACTTC. Translating gives CASSLGRGEQYF.

This clone turned up a few times. The V gene is TRBV21-1, the J gene TRBJ1-4; TRBD1, the D gene given by the table, was not confirmed from the DNA. TRBV21-1 is a documented pseudogene. CDR3 length: 14 amino acids. CDR3 bases: TGTGCCAGCAGACCGACACCTCCTAATGAAAAACTGTTTTTT. Translated: CASRPTPPNEKLFF.

This chain uses TRBV12-3 or TRBV12-4 with TRBJ2-5; D possibly corresponds to TRBD2 (5 bases). The V and J ends lost 3 bases and 5 bases respectively, with 10 bases between them. The CDR3 runs to 13 residues. For the CDR3, the DNA is TGTGCCAGCAGTTTGGTCGGGGTGGAGACCCAGTACTTC. It is translated as CASSLVGVETQYF.

The chain couples TRBV11-2 to TRBJ2-4; 7 nucleotides line up with TRBD2. The germline V gene has CDR1 SGHAT and CDR2 FQNNGV. The CDR3 spans 16 residues. The V gene end was trimmed by 4 bases and the J gene end by 1 base; junction bases not matched to a gene: 7. CDR3: CASSSLRGGAKNIQYF. In nucleotides, the CDR3 is TGTGCCAGCAGCTCTCTCCGCGGGGGTGCCAAAAACATTCAGTACTTC.

The V gene is TRBV5-1, the J gene TRBJ1-2; D is unclear. V shed 1 base and J shed 2 bases, with 9 bases lying between them. CDR1 and CDR2 (germline): SGHRS, YFSETQ. This CDR3 contains 14 residues. CDR3 amino acids: CASSLNSGNYGYTF. In DNA, the CDR3 is TGCGCCAGCAGCTTGAACAGTGGGAACTATGGCTACACCTTC.

The V call is TRBV27, the J call TRBJ2-7; possible D gene TRBD1, 5 bases. The CDR3 spans 14 residues. Germline CDR1 MNHEY, CDR2 SMNVEV (reference sequence). Trimming shortened V by 6 bases and J by 3 bases, and 15 bases separated the two germline ends. CDR3 residues: CASSLILGDYEQYF. The CDR3 DNA is TGTGCCAGCAGCCTTATCCTAGGGGACTACGAGCAGTACTTC.

This clone was counted many times. The chain uses TRBV5-6 and TRBJ1-2; 8 bases fit TRBD1. V lost 3 bases and J lost 4; bases outside the gene matches: 14. The CDR3 consists of 17 residues. From germline, CDR1 is SGHDT and CDR2 YYEEEE. The CDR3 is CASSWSPLTGQAYGYTF. The CDR3 nucleotides read TGTGCCAGCAGCTGGTCTCCCCTTACGGGACAGGCCTATGGCTACACCTTC.

The V and J genes are TRBV6-6 and TRBJ1-4, with 9 bases matching TRBD1. With V trimmed by 4 bases and J by 8 bases, 5 bases remained unmatched. The CDR3 contains 14 residues. The V gene's germline CDR1 is MNHNY and CDR2 SVGAGI (reference sequence). CDR3 nucleotide sequence: TGTGCCAGCAGTTCACAGGGGGCCGACGAAAAACTGTTTTTT. Its translation is CASSSQGADEKLFF.

The chain has TRBV10-3 and TRBJ2-3; D might be TRBD2 (7 bases). V was pared by 11 bases and J by 4 bases, with 16 bases between. CDR1 is ENHRY, CDR2 SYGVKD, per germline. The CDR3 spans 13 residues. CDR3 loop: CAANGGASDTQYF. For the CDR3, the DNA is TGTGCCGCCAATGGGGGGGCCTCAGATACGCAGTATTTT.

J is TRBJ1-6 and V is TRBV27; 9 bases line up with TRBD1. The germline V gene encodes CDR1 MNHEY and CDR2 SMNVEV (reference sequence). This CDR3 contains 15 residues. V lost 2 bases and J lost 10; bases outside the gene matches: 6. In DNA form, the CDR3 reads TGTGCCAGCAGTTTAGCCGGACAGGGGTGGTCACCCCTCCACTTT. Its translation: CASSLAGQGWSPLHF.

The rearrangement uses TRBV4-1 and TRBJ2-5, with 8 bases matching TRBD2. This CDR3 contains 16 residues. Germline assignment: CDR1 MGHRA and CDR2 YSYEKL. Trimming at V came to 1 base and at J to 1 base, leaving 5 bases not matched to a gene. The CDR3 reads CASSQVQRGSQETQYF. For the CDR3, the DNA is TGCGCCAGCAGCCAAGTGCAGCGGGGGTCCCAAGAGACCCAGTACTTC.

The chain combines TRBV10-3 with TRBJ2-1; possible D gene TRBD2, 6 bases. Germline V CDR1 and CDR2: ENHRY, SYGVKD. Trimming pared 6 bases from V and 5 bases from J, leaving 23 bases between. The CDR3 consists of 17 residues. Here the CDR3 reads CAISYLSLEGRNNEQFF. CDR3 bases: TGTGCCATCAGCTATCTCTCGCTGGAGGGCCGCAACAATGAGCAGTTCTTC.

The genes are TRBV2 and TRBJ2-2; 7 bases line up with TRBD1. Trimming cost V 2 bases and J 5 bases; bases outside gene matches: 14. The germline V gene has CDR1 SNHLY and CDR2 FYNNEI. The CDR3 has 18 residues. This CDR3 is CASSEIGTAIEGTGELFF. The CDR3 nucleotides read TGTGCCAGCAGTGAAATAGGGACAGCTATTGAGGGAACCGGGGAGCTGTTTTTT.

This sequence joins TRBV30 and TRBJ1-6, with D perhaps matching TRBD1 (5 bases). The CDR3 is 15 amino acids. From germline, CDR1 is GTSNPN and CDR2 SVGIG (reference sequence). V lost 2 bases to trimming and J lost 4 bases, with 12 bases between them. CDR3 amino acids: CAWSTTGGYNSPLHF. CDR3 sequence (DNA): TGTGCCTGGAGTACGACGGGGGGGTATAATTCACCCCTCCACTTT.

Only a few counts were recorded for this clone. This chain connects TRBV2 to TRBJ2-2; 7 bases map to TRBD2. This CDR3 spans 18 amino acids. Germline assignment: CDR1 SNHLY and CDR2 FYNNEI. Germline trimming cut 6 bases from V and 3 bases from J; bases unmatched to any gene: 16. CDR3 DNA sequence: TGTGCCAGCAGAGATGGCGGGGGTACCGTAACGGACACCGGGGAGCTGTTTTTT. This sequence encodes CASRDGGGTVTDTGELFF.

The V call is TRBV24-1, the J call TRBJ1-2; D call uncertain. The V and J ends lost 1 base and 8 bases respectively, with 7 bases between them. CDR1 is KGHDR and CDR2 is SFDVKD in the germline V gene. This CDR3 spans 12 amino acids. DNA for the CDR3: TGTGCCACCAGTGATTTAGAGGAAGGCTACACCTTC. This gives the protein CATSDLEEGYTF.

The gene calls are TRBV7-9 and TRBJ2-2; tentative D call: TRBD2 (7 bases). The CDR3 totals 14 residues. CDR1 and CDR2 from the germline V gene are SEHNR and FQNEAQ (reference sequence). Trimming removed 3 bases at V and 5 bases at J, with 10 bases between. The DNA for the CDR3 is TGTGCCAGCAGCTTGGGGGGGCTTACCGGGGAGCTGTTTTTT. It is translated as CASSLGGLTGELFF.

The rearrangement links TRBV2 to TRBJ1-6; 9 bases align to TRBD1. J lost 0 bases, V lost 2 bases, and 8 bases had no gene match. The CDR3 length is 19 residues. The germline V gene encodes CDR1 SNHLY and CDR2 FYNNEI. In nucleotides, the CDR3 is TGTGCCAGCAGTGAAAGGGGACAGGGATGGGGCTCCTATAATTCACCCCTCCACTTT. Translating it yields CASSERGQGWGSYNSPLHF.

This rearrangement joins TRBV9 to TRBJ1-1; 7 nucleotides line up with TRBD1. Trimming took 4 bases from V and 4 from J; bases not matched to a gene: 13. Germline V gene data show CDR1 as SGDLS and CDR2 as YYNGEE. The CDR3 extends over 16 amino acids. DNA for the CDR3: TGTGCCAGCAGCCCGGCGTCGGACAGGCTCTCCACTGAAGCTTTCTTT. Translated, it gives CASSPASDRLSTEAFF. The full variable domain, its missing parts supplied by reference TRBV9 and TRBJ1-1, is DSGVTQTPKHLITATGQRVTLRCSPRSGDLSVYWYQQSLDQGLQFLIQYYNGEERAKGNILERFSAQQFPDLHSELNLSSLELGDSALYFCASSPASDRLSTEAFFGQGTRLTVV.

This chain links TRBV11-2 with TRBJ1-2; D possibly corresponds to TRBD1 (6 bases). The CDR3 loop spans 15 amino acids. V was clipped by 4 bases and J by 2 bases, with 14 bases between them. The germline CDR1 and CDR2 sequences are SGHAT and FQNNGV. CDR3 in amino acids: CASSSIQGRNYGYTF. The CDR3 DNA sequence: TGTGCCAGCAGCTCTATACAGGGCAGGAACTATGGCTACACCTTC.

The CDR3 loop reads CASSQVLYNEQFF. The CDR3 DNA reads TGCGCCAGCAGCCAAGTTCTCTACAATGAGCAGTTCTTC. The chain is built from TRBV4-1 and TRBJ2-1; no clear D gene. Per germline, CDR1 MGHRA and CDR2 YSYEKL. The CDR3 totals 13 residues. Trimming removed 1 base from V and 3 bases from J, with 4 bases in between.

The CDR3 spells CASSPRQGANTEAFF. DNA for the CDR3: TGCGCCAGCAGCCCCCGACAGGGGGCTAACACTGAAGCTTTCTTT. The chain has TRBV5-1 and TRBJ1-1; 10 bases map to TRBD1. The germline CDR1 and CDR2 sequences are SGHRS and YFSETQ. V dropped 4 bases and J dropped 2; count of bases not matched to a gene: 5. This CDR3 spans 15 amino acids.

The rearrangement joins TRBV7-8 to TRBJ1-3, with D unresolved. Trimming left V 4 bases short and J 0 bases short, with 7 bases between. This CDR3 comprises 14 residues. Per the germline V gene, CDR1 is SGHVS and CDR2 is FQNEAQ. In DNA form, the CDR3 reads TGTGCCAGCAGCTCGTCGGGCTCTGGAAACACCATATATTTT. It codes for CASSSSGSGNTIYF.

V gene TRBV28 combines with J gene TRBJ1-1; D is possibly TRBD1 (5 bases). The germline CDR1 and CDR2 sequences are MDHEN and SYDVKM. The V and J ends lost 6 bases and 3 bases respectively, with 11 bases between them. CDR3 length: 13 amino acids. CDR3 sequence reads: CASRAQVDTEAFF. DNA of the CDR3: TGTGCCAGCAGGGCACAGGTCGACACTGAAGCTTTCTTT.

This sequence joins TRBV28 and TRBJ2-2; 8 bases are shared with TRBD2. Per germline, CDR1 MDHEN and CDR2 SYDVKM. This CDR3 has 14 residues. The V gene end was trimmed by 7 bases and the J gene end by 5 bases; junction bases not matched to a gene: 6. The CDR3 sequence: CASISGSVTGELFF. CDR3 DNA sequence: TGTGCCAGCATCAGCGGGAGCGTTACCGGGGAGCTGTTTTTT.

The CDR3 DNA reads as TGCGCCAGCAGCCCCGGGACAGGGGTCGGGGCCAACGTCCTGACTTTC. Protein sequence: CASSPGTGVGANVLTF. This chain links TRBV5-1 with TRBJ2-6, with TRBD1 matching 10 bases. The CDR3 runs 16 residues. J was trimmed by 4 bases and V by 4 bases; bases with no gene match: 5. Germline V gives CDR1 SGHRS, CDR2 YFSETQ.

The CDR3 loop reads CASTPVEGLVYEQYF. The CDR3 bases are TGTGCCAGCACCCCCGTAGAAGGTCTAGTGTACGAGCAGTACTTC. This chain joins TRBV28 and TRBJ2-7; D uncertain. Germline CDR1 and CDR2: MDHEN and SYDVKM. Trimming took off 7 bases at V and 4 bases at J, with 20 bases between the two ends. CDR3 length equals 15 residues.